One sample yielded the 32 T cell receptor beta chains listed below, sequenced in a study of T cell responses to AZD1222 COVID-19 vaccine. The protocol was immunoSEQ multiplex PCR, while the TCRdb copy is restricted to in-frame clones and leaves out a portion. The repertoire holds tens of thousands of clones, with more than 75% as singletons. The sequences come from peripheral blood, collected on day 0 of AZD1222 vaccination. The receptors were gathered from an adult in good health.

The chain recombines TRBV6-5 with TRBJ2-5; perhaps D is TRBD1 or TRBD2 (5 bases each). The CDR3 sequence is 13 residues long. CDR1 is MNHEY, CDR2 SVGAGI, per germline. V gave up 0 bases and J gave up 9 bases, with 11 bases separating them. In DNA form, the CDR3 reads TGTGCCAGCAGTTACTCAGGGGAGAAGGCCCAGTACTTC. Protein sequence: CASSYSGEKAQYF.

This chain links TRBV5-5 with TRBJ1-1; D gene ambiguous. The V end lost 0 bases, the J end lost 1 base, and 4 bases lay between the germline ends. The CDR3 loop spans 13 amino acids. Germline V lookup: CDR1 SGHKS, CDR2 YYEKEE (reference sequence). The CDR3 here is CASSLGENTEAFF. CDR3 nucleotide sequence: TGTGCCAGCAGCTTGGGTGAGAACACTGAAGCTTTCTTT. The whole variable domain, filled in from reference TRBV5-5 and TRBJ1-1, reads DAGVTQSPTHLIKTRGQQVTLRCSPISGHKSVSWYQQVLGQGPQFIFQYYEKEERGRGNFPDRFSARQFPNYSSELNVNALLLGDSALYLCASSLGENTEAFFGQGTRLTVV.

The rearrangement uses TRBV7-9 and TRBJ1-6; D ambiguous. Germline loops: CDR1 SEHNR, CDR2 FQNEAQ (reference sequence). V was clipped by 0 bases and J by 7 bases, with 4 bases between them. The CDR3 consists of 13 residues. This CDR3 is CASSLAGNSPLHF. CDR3 nucleotides: TGTGCCAGCAGCTTAGCAGGGAATTCACCCCTCCACTTT.

The gene calls are TRBV12-3 or TRBV12-4 and TRBJ2-5, with D unclear. V was clipped by 3 bases and J by 5 bases, with 10 bases between them. This CDR3 has 13 amino acids. The CDR3 reads CASSLGLRETQYF. CDR3 coding DNA: TGTGCCAGCAGTTTGGGCTTACGGGAGACCCAGTACTTC.

V gene TRBV3-1 (or the pseudogene TRBV3-2) combines with J gene TRBJ1-2; a weak D match, TRBD1 (5 bases). Germline V gives CDR1 LGHDT, CDR2 YNNKEL (reference sequence). Trimming removed 5 bases from V and 11 bases from J, with 15 bases in between. This CDR3 is 12 amino acids long. This CDR3 reads CASSSRGRQYTF. The DNA for the CDR3 is TGTGCCAGCAGCTCCCGGGGGAGGCAGTACACCTTC.

This clone was recorded a few times. The chain carries TRBV19 and TRBJ1-5, with TRBD1 identical over 8 bases. The CDR3 covers 15 residues. Trimming cost V 3 bases and J 4 bases; bases outside gene matches: 5. Germline loops: CDR1 LNHDA, CDR2 SQIVND (reference sequence). CDR3 in amino acids: CASSMSRTGNQPQHF. CDR3 nucleotide sequence: TGTGCCAGTAGTATGAGTAGGACAGGGAATCAGCCCCAGCATTTT.

The rearrangement joins TRBV2 to TRBJ1-1; no definite D call. The germline V and J ends were trimmed by 7 bases and 1 base, with 10 bases remaining between them. The length of the CDR3 is 13 residues. Germline loops: CDR1 SNHLY, CDR2 FYNNEI. CDR3 bases: TGTGCCAGCAATGGACTGAAGAACACTGAAGCTTTCTTT. It encodes CASNGLKNTEAFF.

The genes are TRBV5-5 and TRBJ1-6; D is undetermined. The ends were cut back, 4 bases at V and 4 bases at J, with 9 bases in the middle. This CDR3 has 14 residues. Germline CDR1 and CDR2: SGHKS and YYEKEE (reference sequence). CDR3 nucleotides: TGTGCCAGCAGCGATGGCAGTTATAATTCACCCCTCCACTTT. It codes for CASSDGSYNSPLHF.

This rearrangement joins TRBV5-4 to TRBJ2-4; D gene uncertain. V lost 5 bases and J 1 base, leaving 10 bases between the germline ends. CDR1 SGHNT and CDR2 YYREEE come from the germline V gene (reference sequence). The CDR3 runs to 14 residues. CDR3 nucleotide sequence: TGTGCCAGCAGTTTAGACTTGGCCAAAAACATTCAGTACTTC. It encodes CASSLDLAKNIQYF.

The rearrangement uses TRBV6-5 and TRBJ1-3, with D possibly TRBD1 on 5 matching bases. The CDR3 totals 15 residues. Germline V gene data show CDR1 as MNHEY and CDR2 as SVGAGI. V was cut by 7 bases and J by 6 bases, with 19 bases left in between. The CDR3 DNA is TGTGCCAGCATCCCTGGCGGGGGGTATAAAAACACCATATATTTT. Its protein product is CASIPGGGYKNTIYF.

This clone was seen only a few times. This chain links TRBV13 with TRBJ2-1, with D tentatively TRBD1 (6 bases). Germline CDR1 reads PRHDT; CDR2 reads FYEKMQ (reference sequence). The CDR3 has 15 residues. Trimming pared 5 bases from V and 8 bases from J, leaving 19 bases between. The CDR3 bases are TGTGCCAGCAGCCTTCGGGTACAGGGAATCCATGAGCAGTTCTTC. This codes for CASSLRVQGIHEQFF.

The chain links TRBV7-2 to TRBJ2-7, with 7 bases aligning to TRBD1. This CDR3 comprises 14 residues. Germline CDR1 is SGHTA and CDR2 is FQGNSA. V gave up 0 bases and J gave up 7 bases; unmatched junction bases: 6. In DNA, the CDR3 is TGTGCCAGCAGCTTAGCGATAGGACAGGCAGAGCAGTACTTC. Translated: CASSLAIGQAEQYF.

The rearrangement uses TRBV18 and TRBJ1-5, with D hard to call. Germline V CDR1 and CDR2: KGHSH, LQKENI. V lost 1 base and J 2 bases, leaving 15 bases between the germline ends. The CDR3 has 17 amino acids. CDR3 bases: TGTGCCAGCTCACCACAGTCCGGGGTGAAGGGCAATCAGCCCCAGCATTTT. This encodes CASSPQSGVKGNQPQHF.

The chain combines TRBV19 with TRBJ2-1; 12 nucleotides agree with TRBD2. The CDR3 contains 15 residues. Germline V gene sequence: CDR1 LNHDA, CDR2 SQIVND (reference sequence). With V trimmed by 5 bases and J by 7 bases, 6 bases remained unmatched. CDR3 coding DNA: TGTGCCAGTAGTCCACTAGCGGGAGGCGGGAATGAGCAGTTCTTC. It encodes CASSPLAGGGNEQFF.

The CDR3 DNA follows: TGTGCCAGCAGCCAAGTGGTCATGGCTAACTATGGCTACACCTTC. Protein: CASSQVVMANYGYTF. This chain uses TRBV4-2 with TRBJ1-2; no clear D gene. V shed 1 base and J shed 0 bases, with 9 bases lying between them. Germline V gene lookup returns CDR1 LGHNA and CDR2 YNFKEQ. This CDR3 spans 15 amino acids.

J is TRBJ2-7 and V is TRBV10-3, with 14 bases lining up with TRBD2. CDR1 and CDR2 (germline): ENHRY, SYGVKD. The CDR3 has 19 residues. The V gene end was trimmed by 2 bases and the J gene end by 4 bases; junction bases not matched to a gene: 13. CDR3 sequence: CAISEAGTSGGKKSYEQYF. The CDR3 DNA reads TGTGCCATCAGTGAGGCGGGGACTAGCGGGGGAAAGAAGTCTTACGAGCAGTACTTC.

V and J are TRBV30 and TRBJ2-3; the D gene could be TRBD1 or TRBD2 (5 bases each). V shed 0 bases and J shed 4 bases, with 8 bases lying between them. Germline V gene data show CDR1 as GTSNPN and CDR2 as SVGIG (reference sequence). The CDR3 runs 13 residues. The CDR3 is CAWSVGTSDTQYF. CDR3 nucleotide sequence: TGTGCCTGGAGTGTAGGGACCTCAGATACGCAGTATTTT.

The chain carries TRBV11-2 and TRBJ2-1; D perhaps matches TRBD1 (6 bases). Germline V gene lookup returns CDR1 SGHAT and CDR2 FQNNGV. The CDR3 has 15 residues. Between the trimmed V and J ends, which lost 3 bases and 4 bases, there was a span of 13 bases. CDR3 nucleotides: TGTGCCAGCAGCTTGGGACAACTGACTTACAATGAGCAGTTCTTC. Translated, it gives CASSLGQLTYNEQFF.

V usage is TRBV6-6 and J usage is TRBJ1-4; no clear D. Germline CDR1 MNHNY, CDR2 SVGAGI (reference sequence). Trimming stripped 2 bases from V and 5 bases from J, with 12 bases between. There are 15 residues in the CDR3. CDR3 region: CASSYETQTNEKLFF. In DNA, the CDR3 is TGTGCCAGCAGTTACGAGACACAAACCAATGAAAAACTGTTTTTT.

This clone was observed a handful of times. The chain carries TRBV30 and TRBJ1-2; D remains unclear. The CDR3 is 11 residues long. Trimming pared 7 bases from V and 5 bases from J, leaving 11 bases between. In germline, CDR1 is GTSNPN, CDR2 SVGIG (reference sequence). The CDR3, as DNA: TGTGCCTTCCGGGTGTTATATGGCTACACCTTC. It is translated as CAFRVLYGYTF.

V usage is TRBV9 and J usage is TRBJ1-5; D gene ambiguous. The V and J ends lost 0 bases and 2 bases respectively, with 18 bases between them. Germline V lookup: CDR1 SGDLS, CDR2 YYNGEE. This CDR3 has 18 residues. The CDR3 region is CASSVEKAGGRGNQPQHF. In nucleotides, the CDR3 is TGTGCCAGCAGCGTAGAGAAGGCAGGCGGGAGAGGCAATCAGCCCCAGCATTTT.

This clone was detected once. V gene TRBV7-6 combines with J gene TRBJ1-5, with 10 bases identical to TRBD1. There are 15 residues in the CDR3. The V gene end was trimmed by 1 base and the J gene end by 7 bases; junction bases not matched to a gene: 4. Germline CDR1 and CDR2: SGHVS and FNYEAQ. The CDR3 protein is CASSLEDRGGQPQHF. Here the CDR3 DNA reads TGTGCCAGCAGCTTAGAGGACAGGGGGGGACAGCCCCAGCATTTT.

The V and J genes are TRBV6-5 and TRBJ1-2, with D possibly TRBD1 on 5 matching bases. The CDR3 covers 13 residues. Deletions cut 6 bases from V and 8 bases from J, with 16 bases between. CDR1 and CDR2 (germline): MNHEY, SVGAGI. The chain's CDR3 is CASSRDSRGGYTF. CDR3 DNA sequence: TGTGCCAGCAGCCGGGACTCCCGAGGAGGCTACACCTTC.

CDR3 sequence (DNA): TGTGCCAGTAGTCTGCTAGCGGGAGGCCAGTACAATGAGCAGTTCTTC. This translates into CASSLLAGGQYNEQFF. The chain carries TRBV19 and TRBJ2-1; 11 bases are a match to TRBD2. Germline V lookup: CDR1 LNHDA, CDR2 SQIVND (reference sequence). V lost 5 bases, J lost 4 bases, and 7 bases stayed unmatched. The CDR3 loop spans 16 amino acids.

The V gene is TRBV3-1 (or the pseudogene TRBV3-2), the J gene TRBJ1-5, with a weak D call TRBD1 (6 bases). The V end was cut by 6 bases, the J end by 2 bases, with 11 bases between. This CDR3 is built from 14 residues. Germline V gene sequence: CDR1 LGHDT, CDR2 YNNKEL (reference sequence). The chain's CDR3 is CASSRGRGNQPQHF. DNA of the CDR3: TGTGCCAGCAGTCGGGGGCGAGGCAATCAGCCCCAGCATTTT.

The gene calls are TRBV19 and TRBJ2-5, with D unresolved. CDR3 size: 12 residues. CDR1 is LNHDA and CDR2 is SQIVND in the germline V gene (reference sequence). V was clipped by 4 bases and J by 2 bases, with 5 bases between them. The CDR3 spells CASSKTQETQYF. In DNA, the CDR3 is TGTGCCAGTAGTAAGACTCAAGAGACCCAGTACTTC.

This clone showed up many times. The gene calls are TRBV3-1 (or the pseudogene TRBV3-2) and TRBJ1-4; the D gene is possibly TRBD1 (5 bases). The CDR3 spans 14 residues. The V and J ends lost 3 bases and 8 bases respectively, with 13 bases between them. In germline, CDR1 is LGHDT, CDR2 YNNKEL (reference sequence). The CDR3 here is CASSHGPGKEKLFF. The CDR3 DNA reads as TGTGCCAGCAGCCATGGGCCAGGGAAGGAAAAACTGTTTTTT.

This chain connects TRBV5-4 to TRBJ2-2, with 10 nucleotides matching TRBD2. Trimming took 1 base from V and 7 from J; bases not matched to a gene: 7. The length of the CDR3 is 16 residues. CDR1 is SGHNT, CDR2 YYREEE, per germline (reference sequence). CDR3 in amino acids: CASSLQAGGLVGELFF. The CDR3, as DNA: TGTGCCAGCAGCTTGCAAGCGGGGGGGCTTGTCGGGGAGCTGTTTTTT.

This rearrangement joins TRBV19 to TRBJ2-6, with 13 bases fitting TRBD2. This CDR3 is built from 20 residues. Germline V CDR1 and CDR2: LNHDA, SQIVND (reference sequence). The trim removed 5 bases at V and 0 bases at J, leaving 10 bases unmatched. This chain's CDR3 is CASSPGTSGIPSSGANVLTF. In DNA form, the CDR3 reads TGTGCCAGTAGTCCGGGGACTAGCGGGATCCCTAGCTCTGGGGCCAACGTCCTGACTTTC.

The rearrangement joins TRBV5-1 to TRBJ1-6, with D hard to call. The germline V and J ends were trimmed by 0 bases and 8 bases, with 9 bases remaining between them. Germline V gene sequence: CDR1 SGHRS, CDR2 YFSETQ. The CDR3 is 14 residues long. In DNA form, the CDR3 reads TGCGCCAGCAGCTTGGACAGTTTGTATTCACCCCTCCACTTT. Encoded protein: CASSLDSLYSPLHF.

V gene TRBV18 combines with J gene TRBJ1-3; TRBD1 might be the D (5 bases). The CDR3 runs to 15 residues. Trimming took 5 bases from V and 0 from J, leaving 11 bases between them. Germline lookup yields CDR1 KGHSH and CDR2 LQKENI. The CDR3 coding sequence is TGTGCCAGCTCAGCAGGACAAGCCTCTGGAAACACCATATATTTT. Its translation is CASSAGQASGNTIYF.

This sequence joins TRBV5-5 and TRBJ1-6, with 12 bases fitting TRBD1. The CDR3 is 16 amino acids. Per the germline V gene, CDR1 is SGHKS and CDR2 is YYEKEE (reference sequence). V gave up 4 bases and J gave up 10 bases; unmatched junction bases: 9. CDR3 in amino acids: CASSGNRDRGRSPLHF. DNA for the CDR3: TGTGCCAGCAGCGGCAACCGGGACAGGGGGCGATCACCCCTCCACTTT.